Included here is one T cell receptor (beta chain) sequence, with context. 13 Jbeta primers and 60 Vbeta primers were used for the PCR. Sequenced by immunoSEQ multiplex PCR; TCRdb stores in-frame clones only, minus some. This sample has approximately 120,000 clones, with around three quarters found just once. The sample comes from a study of cytomegalovirus exposure and HLA in healthy donors. Trimming removed 3 bases at V and 8 bases at J, with 17 bases between. This CDR3 is 15 amino acids long. The germline V gene encodes CDR1 SGDLS and CDR2 YYNGEE. This TCR derives from a middle-aged man in good health and CMV-seropositive. The rearrangement links TRBV9 to TRBJ2-2; D not resolved. The sequenced sample consisted of PBMCs. The CDR3, as DNA: TGTGCCAGCAGCGCCGCGGAGCGACTCACTGGGGAGCTGTTTTTT. It encodes CASSAAERLTGELFF.